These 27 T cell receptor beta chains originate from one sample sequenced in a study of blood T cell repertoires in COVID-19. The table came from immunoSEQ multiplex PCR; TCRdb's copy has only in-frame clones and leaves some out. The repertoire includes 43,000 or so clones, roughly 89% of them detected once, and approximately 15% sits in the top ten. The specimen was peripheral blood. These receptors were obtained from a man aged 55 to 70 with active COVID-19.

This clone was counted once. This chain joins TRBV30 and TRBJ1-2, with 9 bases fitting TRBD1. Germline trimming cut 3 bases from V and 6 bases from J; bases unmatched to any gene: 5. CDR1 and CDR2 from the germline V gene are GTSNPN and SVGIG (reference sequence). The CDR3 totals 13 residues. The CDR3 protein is CAWRQGALNGYTF. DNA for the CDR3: TGTGCCTGGAGACAGGGGGCGCTTAATGGCTACACCTTC. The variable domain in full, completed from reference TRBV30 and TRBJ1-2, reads SQTIHQWPATLVQPVGSPLSLECTVEGTSNPNLYWYRQAAGRGLQLLFYSVGIGQISSEVPQNLSASRPQDRQFILSSKKLLLSDSGFYLCAWRQGALNGYTFGSGTRLTVV.

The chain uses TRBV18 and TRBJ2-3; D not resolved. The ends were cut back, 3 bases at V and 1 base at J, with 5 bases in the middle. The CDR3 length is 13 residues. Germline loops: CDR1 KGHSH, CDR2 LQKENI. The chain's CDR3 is CASSPSGTDTQYF. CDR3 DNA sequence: TGTGCCAGCTCACCGTCAGGCACAGATACGCAGTATTTT.

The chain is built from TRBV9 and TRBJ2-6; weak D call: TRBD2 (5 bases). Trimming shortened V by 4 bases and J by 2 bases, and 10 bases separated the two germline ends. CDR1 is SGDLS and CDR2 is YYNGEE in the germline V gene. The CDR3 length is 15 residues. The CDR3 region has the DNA TGTGCCAGCAGCCCAGCCGGGGCTGGGGCCAACGTCCTGACTTTC. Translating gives CASSPAGAGANVLTF. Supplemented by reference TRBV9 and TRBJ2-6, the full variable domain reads DSGVTQTPKHLITATGQRVTLRCSPRSGDLSVYWYQQSLDQGLQFLIQYYNGEERAKGNILERFSAQQFPDLHSELNLSSLELGDSALYFCASSPAGAGANVLTFGAGSRLTVL.

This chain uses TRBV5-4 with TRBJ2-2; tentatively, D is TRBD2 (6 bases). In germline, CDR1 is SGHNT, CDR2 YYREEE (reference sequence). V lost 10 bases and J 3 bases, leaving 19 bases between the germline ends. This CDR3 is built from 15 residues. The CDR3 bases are TGTGCCCCCCGGGCGGGGCCCCTCGACACCGGGGAGCTGTTTTTT. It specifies CAPRAGPLDTGELFF.

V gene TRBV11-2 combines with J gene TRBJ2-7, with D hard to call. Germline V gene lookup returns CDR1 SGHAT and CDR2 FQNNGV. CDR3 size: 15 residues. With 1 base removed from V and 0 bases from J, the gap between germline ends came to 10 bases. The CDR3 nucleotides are TGTGCCAGCAGCTTAGTGGGCGAGAGCTCCTACGAGCAGTACTTC. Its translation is CASSLVGESSYEQYF. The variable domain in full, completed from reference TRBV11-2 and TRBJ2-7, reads EAGVAQSPRYKIIEKRQSVAFWCNPISGHATLYWYQQILGQGPKLLIQFQNNGVVDDSQLPKDRFSAERLKGVDSTLKIQPAKLEDSAVYLCASSLVGESSYEQYFGPGTRLTVT.

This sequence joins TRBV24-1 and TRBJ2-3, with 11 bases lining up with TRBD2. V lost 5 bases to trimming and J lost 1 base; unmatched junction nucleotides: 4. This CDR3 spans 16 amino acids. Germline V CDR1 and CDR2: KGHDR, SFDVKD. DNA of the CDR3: TGTGCCACCAGTGGTCGTAGCGGGAGGGGCACAGATACGCAGTATTTT. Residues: CATSGRSGRGTDTQYF.

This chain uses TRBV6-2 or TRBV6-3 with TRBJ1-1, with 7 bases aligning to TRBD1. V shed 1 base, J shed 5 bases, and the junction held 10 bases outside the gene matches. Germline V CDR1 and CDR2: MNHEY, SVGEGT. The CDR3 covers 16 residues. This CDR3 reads CASSYFPGTVVTEAFF. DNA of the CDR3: TGTGCCAGCAGTTACTTCCCCGGGACAGTGGTGACTGAAGCTTTCTTT.

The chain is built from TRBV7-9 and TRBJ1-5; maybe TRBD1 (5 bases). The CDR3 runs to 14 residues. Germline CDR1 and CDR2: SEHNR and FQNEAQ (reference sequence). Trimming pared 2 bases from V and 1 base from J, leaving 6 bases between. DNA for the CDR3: TGTGCCAGCAGCTTAAGGGGCAGCAATCAGCCCCAGCATTTT. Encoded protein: CASSLRGSNQPQHF. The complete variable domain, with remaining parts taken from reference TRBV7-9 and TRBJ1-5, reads DTGVSQNPRHKITKRGQNVTFRCDPISEHNRLYWYRQTLGQGPEFLTYFQNEAQLEKSRLLSDRFSAERPKGSFSTLEIQRTEQGDSAMYLCASSLRGSNQPQHFGDGTRLSIL.

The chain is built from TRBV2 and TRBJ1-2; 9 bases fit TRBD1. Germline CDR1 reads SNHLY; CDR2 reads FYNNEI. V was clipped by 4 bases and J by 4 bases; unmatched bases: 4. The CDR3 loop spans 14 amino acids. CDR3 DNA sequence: TGTGCCAGCAGTGTAGAGACAGGGGGCTATGGCTACACCTTC. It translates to CASSVETGGYGYTF.

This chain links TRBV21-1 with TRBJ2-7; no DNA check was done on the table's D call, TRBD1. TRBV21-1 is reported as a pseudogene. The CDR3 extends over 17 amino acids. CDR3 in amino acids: CASSKGEVAGATYEQYF. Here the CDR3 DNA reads TGTGCCAGCAGCAAAGGAGAAGTGGCAGGGGCTACCTACGAGCAGTACTTC.

The CDR3 DNA reads TGTGCCAGCAGTTTCGGGGACAGGGGGCGGGCTTCACCCCTCCACTTT. This gives the protein CASSFGDRGRASPLHF. The chain joins TRBV27 to TRBJ1-6; TRBD1 aligns across 12 bases. J gave up 9 bases and V 3 bases, and 6 bases lay outside the gene matches. Germline V lookup: CDR1 MNHEY, CDR2 SMNVEV (reference sequence). The CDR3 runs 16 residues.

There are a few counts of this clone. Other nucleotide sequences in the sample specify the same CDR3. This chain's CDR3 is CASSSGQTNTGELFF. The CDR3, as DNA: TGCGCCAGCAGCTCAGGACAGACGAACACCGGGGAGCTGTTTTTT. The chain combines TRBV5-1 with TRBJ2-2, with TRBD1 as a possible D gene (6 bases). Trimming removed 3 bases at V and 0 bases at J, with 9 bases between. The CDR3 is 15 residues long. CDR1 and CDR2 (germline): SGHRS, YFSETQ.

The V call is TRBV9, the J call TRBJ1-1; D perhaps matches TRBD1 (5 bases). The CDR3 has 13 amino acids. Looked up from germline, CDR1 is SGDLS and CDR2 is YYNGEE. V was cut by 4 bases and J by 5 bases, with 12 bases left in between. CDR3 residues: CASSLQEGTEAFF. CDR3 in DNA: TGTGCCAGCAGCCTACAGGAGGGGACTGAAGCTTTCTTT.

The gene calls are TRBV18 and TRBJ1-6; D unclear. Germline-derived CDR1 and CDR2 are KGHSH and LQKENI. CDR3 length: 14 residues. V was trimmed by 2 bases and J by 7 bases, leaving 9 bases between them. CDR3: CASSPGSGNSPLHF. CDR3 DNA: TGTGCCAGCTCACCAGGGAGTGGGAATTCACCCCTCCACTTT.

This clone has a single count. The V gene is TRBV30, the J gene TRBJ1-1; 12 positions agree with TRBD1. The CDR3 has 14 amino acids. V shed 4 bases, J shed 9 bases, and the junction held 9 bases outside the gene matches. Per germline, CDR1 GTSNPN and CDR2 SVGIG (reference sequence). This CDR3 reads CAWTLPGQGAKAFF. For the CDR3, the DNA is TGTGCCTGGACCCTCCCGGGACAGGGGGCTAAAGCTTTCTTT.

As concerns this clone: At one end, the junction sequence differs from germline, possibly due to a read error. CDR3 DNA: TGTGCCAGCTCACCAACGGCGGCCACCTCCCACGAGCAGTACTTC. Its translation is CASSPTAATSHEQYF. The chain employs TRBV18 and TRBJ2-7; D gene uncertain. This CDR3 is built from 15 residues. The V gene's germline CDR1 is KGHSH and CDR2 LQKENI.

CDR3 sequence: CASSRAGAQETQYF. CDR3 DNA: TGTGCCAGCAGCCGGGCGGGGGCTCAAGAGACCCAGTACTTC. The V call is TRBV5-4, the J call TRBJ2-5; D is possibly TRBD2 (7 bases). CDR1 is SGHNT and CDR2 is YYREEE in the germline V gene (reference sequence). The CDR3 consists of 14 residues. Trimming pared 4 bases from V and 2 bases from J, leaving 12 bases between.

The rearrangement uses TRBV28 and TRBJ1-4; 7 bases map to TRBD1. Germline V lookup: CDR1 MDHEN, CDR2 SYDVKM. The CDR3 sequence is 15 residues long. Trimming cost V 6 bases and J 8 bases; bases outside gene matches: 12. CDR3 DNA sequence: TGTGCCAGCAGCCGGAGGACAGGCCGGGGGGAAAAACTGTTTTTT. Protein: CASSRRTGRGEKLFF.

CDR3 coding DNA: TGTGCCAGCAGTAGGACAGGGGGCGACTATGGCTACACCTTC. Translation: CASSRTGGDYGYTF. The chain is built from TRBV27 and TRBJ1-2, with TRBD1 identical over 11 bases. The trim removed 5 bases at V and 3 bases at J, leaving 2 bases unmatched. CDR3 length equals 14 residues. Germline assignment: CDR1 MNHEY and CDR2 SMNVEV (reference sequence).

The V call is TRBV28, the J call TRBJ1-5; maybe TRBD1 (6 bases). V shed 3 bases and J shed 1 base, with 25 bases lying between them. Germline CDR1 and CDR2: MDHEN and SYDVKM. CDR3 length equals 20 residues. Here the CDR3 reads CASSFPKTSGTLRSNQPQHF. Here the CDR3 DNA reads TGTGCCAGCAGTTTCCCCAAAACCTCCGGGACATTGAGAAGCAATCAGCCCCAGCATTTT.

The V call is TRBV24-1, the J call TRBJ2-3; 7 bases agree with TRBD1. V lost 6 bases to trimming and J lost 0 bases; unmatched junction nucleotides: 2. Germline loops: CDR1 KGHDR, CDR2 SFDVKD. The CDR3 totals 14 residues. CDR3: CATSRGRSTDTQYF. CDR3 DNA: TGTGCCACCAGTAGGGGGCGCAGCACAGATACGCAGTATTTT.

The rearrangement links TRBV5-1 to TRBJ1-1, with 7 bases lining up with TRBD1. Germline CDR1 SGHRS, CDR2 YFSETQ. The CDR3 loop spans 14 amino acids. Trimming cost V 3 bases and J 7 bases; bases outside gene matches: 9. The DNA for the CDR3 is TGCGCCAGCAGCTCCTATGGGACAGACTATGAAGCTTTCTTT. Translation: CASSSYGTDYEAFF.

CDR3 in amino acids: CASSLWARKNTEAFF. The CDR3 DNA follows: TGTGCCAGCAGCCTATGGGCCAGGAAGAACACTGAAGCTTTCTTT. The chain couples TRBV7-2 to TRBJ1-1; D not certain. CDR1 is SGHTA and CDR2 is FQGNSA in the germline V gene. V lost 5 bases, J lost 1 base, and 14 bases lay in between. The length of the CDR3 is 15 residues.

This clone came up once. The CDR3 region has the DNA TGCAGCGTTGGGGGGACAGGGGCGTCTGAGACCCAGTACTTC. Amino acid sequence: CSVGGTGASETQYF. This chain links TRBV29-1 with TRBJ2-5, with 10 positions matching TRBD1. Germline V lookup: CDR1 SQVTM, CDR2 ANQGSEA. The CDR3 extends over 14 amino acids. Germline trimming cut 4 bases from V and 5 bases from J; bases unmatched to any gene: 7.

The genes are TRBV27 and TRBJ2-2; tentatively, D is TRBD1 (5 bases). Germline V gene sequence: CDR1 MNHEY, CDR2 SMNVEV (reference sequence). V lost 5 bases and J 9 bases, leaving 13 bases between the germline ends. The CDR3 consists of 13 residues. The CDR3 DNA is TGTGCCAGCAGTACATCAGGGCGATGGGAGCTGTTTTTT. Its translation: CASSTSGRWELFF.

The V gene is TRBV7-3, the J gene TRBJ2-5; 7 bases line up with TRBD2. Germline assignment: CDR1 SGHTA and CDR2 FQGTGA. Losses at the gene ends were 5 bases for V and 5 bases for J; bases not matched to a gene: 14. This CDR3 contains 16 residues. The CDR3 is CASSPSQAGRRETQYF. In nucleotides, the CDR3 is TGTGCCAGCAGCCCCTCCCAAGCGGGGAGGAGGGAGACCCAGTACTTC. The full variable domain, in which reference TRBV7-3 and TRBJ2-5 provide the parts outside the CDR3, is GAGVSQTPSNKVTEKGKYVELRCDPISGHTALYWYRQSLGQGPEFLIYFQGTGAADDSGLPNDRFFAVRPEGSVSTLKIQRTERGDSAVYLCASSPSQAGRRETQYFGPGTRLLVL.

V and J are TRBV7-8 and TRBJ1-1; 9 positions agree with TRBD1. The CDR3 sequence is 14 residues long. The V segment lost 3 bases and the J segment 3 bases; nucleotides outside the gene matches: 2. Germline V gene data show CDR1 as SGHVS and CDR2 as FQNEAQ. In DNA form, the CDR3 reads TGTGCCAGCAGCTTGACAGGGGGGGACACTGAAGCTTTCTTT. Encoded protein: CASSLTGGDTEAFF.